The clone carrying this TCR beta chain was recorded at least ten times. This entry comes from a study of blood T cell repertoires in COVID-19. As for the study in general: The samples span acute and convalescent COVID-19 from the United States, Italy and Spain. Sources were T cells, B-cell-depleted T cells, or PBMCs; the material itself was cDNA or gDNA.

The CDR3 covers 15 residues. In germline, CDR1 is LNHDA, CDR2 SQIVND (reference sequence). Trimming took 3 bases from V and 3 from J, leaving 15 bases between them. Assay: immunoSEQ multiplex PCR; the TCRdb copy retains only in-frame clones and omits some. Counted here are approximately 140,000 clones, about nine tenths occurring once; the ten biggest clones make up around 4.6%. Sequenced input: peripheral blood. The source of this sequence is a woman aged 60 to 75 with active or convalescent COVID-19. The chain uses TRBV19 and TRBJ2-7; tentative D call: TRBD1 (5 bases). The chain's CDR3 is CASSMGPRGDYEQYF. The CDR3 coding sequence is TGTGCCAGTAGTATGGGGCCTCGAGGCGACTACGAGCAGTACTTC.